The 26 T cell receptor beta chains presented below share a single source sample, sequenced in a study of cytomegalovirus exposure and HLA in healthy donors. PCR was performed using 60 Vbeta and 13 Jbeta primers. Generated by immunoSEQ multiplex PCR, the TCRdb table keeps only in-frame clones and is missing some. The repertoire holds some 170,000 clones, with more than 80% as singletons. The material sequenced was PBMCs. These receptors all stem from a woman aged 18-35 years in good health and CMV-seropositive.

This clone was counted a single time. The CDR3 reads CASDGAGAYNEQFF. CDR3 DNA sequence: TGTGCCAGTGACGGGGCGGGGGCTTACAATGAGCAGTTCTTC. V usage is TRBV28 and J usage is TRBJ2-1; D possibly corresponds to TRBD2 (7 bases). V shed 9 bases and J shed 4 bases, with 16 bases lying between them. Germline lookup yields CDR1 MDHEN and CDR2 SYDVKM. CDR3 length: 14 amino acids.

J is TRBJ2-7 and V is TRBV11-2; 9 nucleotides line up with TRBD1. The CDR3 spans 15 residues. The J segment lost 0 bases and the V segment lost 3 bases, leaving 3 bases of the junction unmatched. Germline V lookup: CDR1 SGHAT, CDR2 FQNNGV. The CDR3 sequence is CASSFATGGSYEQYF. CDR3 sequence (DNA): TGTGCCAGCAGCTTCGCGACAGGGGGCTCCTACGAGCAGTACTTC.

The rearrangement uses TRBV7-3 and TRBJ2-1; 9 bases fit TRBD2. The CDR3 is made up of 15 amino acids. J gave up 7 bases and V 3 bases, and 7 bases lay outside the gene matches. Germline values: CDR1 SGHTA, CDR2 FQGTGA. The chain's CDR3 is CASSLERGVGNEQFF. The CDR3 DNA reads TGTGCCAGCAGCTTGGAGCGGGGGGTCGGGAATGAGCAGTTCTTC.

This clone has just a few counts. The chain carries TRBV28 and TRBJ2-7; possibly TRBD1 for D (6 bases). V was trimmed by 6 bases and J by 3 bases, leaving 12 bases between them. There are 13 residues in the CDR3. The germline gives CDR1 MDHEN, CDR2 SYDVKM. Here the CDR3 reads CASSSTGSYEQYF. The DNA of the CDR3 is TGTGCCAGCAGCTCGACAGGAAGCTACGAGCAGTACTTC.

The J gene is TRBJ1-6, the V gene TRBV5-1; D is unresolved. In germline, CDR1 is SGHRS, CDR2 YFSETQ. This CDR3 is 14 amino acids long. V shed 2 bases and J shed 3 bases, with 6 bases lying between them. This chain's CDR3 is CASSLRDYNSPLHF. In DNA form, the CDR3 reads TGCGCCAGCAGCTTACGAGACTATAATTCACCCCTCCACTTT.

V usage is TRBV29-1 and J usage is TRBJ2-2; 8 bases are a match to TRBD1. The length of the CDR3 is 18 residues. Losses at the gene ends were 5 bases for V and 0 bases for J; bases not matched to a gene: 14. Germline V gene lookup returns CDR1 SQVTM and CDR2 ANQGSEA. The CDR3 reads CSVLPHRGTDSNTGELFF. The CDR3 DNA reads as TGCAGCGTTCTCCCCCACAGGGGGACCGATTCGAACACCGGGGAGCTGTTTTTT.

The J gene is TRBJ2-7, the V gene TRBV19; TRBD2 is a possible D gene (7 bases). This CDR3 contains 18 residues. Trimming pared 5 bases from V and 4 bases from J, leaving 27 bases between. The germline V gene encodes CDR1 LNHDA and CDR2 SQIVND (reference sequence). The CDR3 DNA follows: TGTGCCAGTAGTCCCGGACTATTAAGAGGGGGGGACGAGTACGAGCAGTACTTC. This translates into CASSPGLLRGGDEYEQYF.

The V gene is TRBV11-3, the J gene TRBJ2-5; no definite D call. The germline CDR1 and CDR2 sequences are SGHNT and YENEEA. V lost 1 base and J lost 3, with 12 bases in between. This CDR3 region has 15 residues. The CDR3 nucleotides read TGTGCCAGCAGCTTAGGAGGAGCAACCGAAGAGACCCAGTACTTC. It codes for CASSLGGATEETQYF.

The CDR3 DNA reads as TGTGCCAGCAGCCAAGATCCAGTTTTGCGGGGGGGCCGGGAGACCCAGTACTTC. Translated: CASSQDPVLRGGRETQYF. This chain joins TRBV4-2 and TRBJ2-5; the match to TRBD2 covers 9 bases. Germline V lookup: CDR1 LGHNA, CDR2 YNFKEQ. The V segment lost 0 bases and the J segment 5 bases; nucleotides outside the gene matches: 13. The CDR3 consists of 18 residues.

The chain employs TRBV4-1 and TRBJ2-5; D is uncertain. Trimming stripped 1 base from V and 4 bases from J, with 10 bases between. The CDR3 is 14 residues long. Per the germline V gene, CDR1 is MGHRA and CDR2 is YSYEKL. The CDR3 DNA is TGCGCCAGCAGCCAAGGTACGAGTGGAGAGACCCAGTACTTC. It yields the protein CASSQGTSGETQYF.

V is TRBV2 and J is TRBJ2-4, with TRBD1 identical over 7 bases. Germline V gives CDR1 SNHLY, CDR2 FYNNEI. CDR3 size: 12 residues. J was trimmed by 4 bases and V by 8 bases; bases with no gene match: 2. The CDR3 sequence is CASWDRKNIQYF. The CDR3 DNA follows: TGTGCCAGCTGGGACAGAAAAAACATTCAGTACTTC.

The chain joins TRBV20-1 to TRBJ2-5; tentative D call: TRBD1 (5 bases). V lost 3 bases and J lost 6, with 8 bases in between. Germline CDR1 DFQATT, CDR2 SNEGSKA (reference sequence). The CDR3 is 11 amino acids. CDR3: CSASGQKTQYF. In DNA form, the CDR3 reads TGCAGTGCTAGCGGACAAAAGACCCAGTACTTC.

The gene calls are TRBV5-6 and TRBJ1-2; possibly TRBD1 for D (6 bases). Trimming took 1 base from V and 5 from J, leaving 9 bases between them. The CDR3 contains 13 residues. Germline-derived CDR1 and CDR2 are SGHDT and YYEEEE. This chain's CDR3 is CASSLTGLYGYTF. CDR3 bases: TGTGCCAGCAGCTTGACAGGGCTTTATGGCTACACCTTC. The full variable domain, its missing parts supplied by reference TRBV5-6 and TRBJ1-2, is DAGVTQSPTHLIKTRGQQVTLRCSPKSGHDTVSWYQQALGQGPQFIFQYYEEEERQRGNFPDRFSGHQFPNYSSELNVNALLLGDSALYLCASSLTGLYGYTFGSGTRLTVV.

This clone has just a few counts. The chain combines TRBV14 with TRBJ2-7; tentatively, D is TRBD1 (8 bases). The CDR3 totals 15 residues. The V and J ends lost 1 base and 3 bases respectively, with 13 bases between them. Germline CDR1 reads SGHDN; CDR2 reads FVKESK. The CDR3 sequence is CASSQGHRGGYEQYF. The DNA of the CDR3 is TGTGCCAGCAGCCAAGGCCACAGGGGGGGCTACGAGCAGTACTTC.

The CDR3 nucleotides are TGTGCCAGCTCACCACTCGGCAATGAGCAGTTCTTC. It codes for CASSPLGNEQFF. The V gene is TRBV18, the J gene TRBJ2-1; the D is unclear. This CDR3 is 12 amino acids long. Germline CDR1 reads KGHSH; CDR2 reads LQKENI. Trimming stripped 1 base from V and 6 bases from J, with 4 bases between.

The rearrangement joins TRBV28 to TRBJ2-2; D may be TRBD1 (6 bases). This CDR3 is 14 amino acids long. The V and J ends lost 4 bases and 3 bases respectively, with 9 bases between them. CDR1 MDHEN and CDR2 SYDVKM come from the germline V gene. CDR3 amino acids: CASSSGTYTGELFF. DNA for the CDR3: TGTGCCAGCAGTTCCGGGACATACACCGGGGAGCTGTTTTTT.

This clone occurred a few times. The rearrangement joins TRBV7-2 to TRBJ2-5; 7 bases are shared with TRBD1. The J call may be in error: the DNA end matches TRBJ2-7 better. Germline V gene data show CDR1 as SGHTA and CDR2 as FQGNSA. The CDR3 runs 14 residues. CDR3 amino acids: CASSLLGQSDEQYF. The CDR3 nucleotides read TGTGCCAGCAGCTTACTGGGACAGTCGGACGAGCAGTACTTC.

The CDR3 loop is CASSPTGQSTTNEKLFF. The CDR3 DNA sequence: TGTGCCAGCAGCCCGACTGGACAGTCCACAACTAATGAAAAACTGTTTTTT. The rearrangement uses TRBV7-9 and TRBJ1-4; perhaps TRBD1 as D (6 bases). Germline loops: CDR1 SEHNR, CDR2 FQNEAQ (reference sequence). This CDR3 has 17 residues. The V and J ends lost 5 bases and 0 bases respectively, with 16 bases between them.

The chain has TRBV28 and TRBJ1-4; D gene uncertain. Germline CDR1 reads MDHEN; CDR2 reads SYDVKM. The CDR3 contains 14 residues. V was clipped by 3 bases and J by 3 bases, with 8 bases between them. The CDR3 reads CASSFAGANEKLFF. CDR3 nucleotide sequence: TGTGCCAGCAGTTTTGCAGGTGCTAATGAAAAACTGTTTTTT.

The V gene is TRBV6-6, the J gene TRBJ2-3; no clear D. Germline loops: CDR1 MNHNY, CDR2 SVGAGI (reference sequence). V was clipped by 4 bases and J by 0 bases, with 14 bases between them. CDR3 length: 16 residues. The CDR3 reads CASSSPFHTSTDTQYF. Written as DNA, the CDR3 is TGTGCCAGCAGTTCCCCCTTCCACACCAGCACAGATACGCAGTATTTT.

The chain carries TRBV28 and TRBJ1-1; TRBD1 aligns across 10 bases. The CDR3 consists of 14 residues. From germline, CDR1 is MDHEN and CDR2 SYDVKM. Germline trimming cut 8 bases from V and 1 base from J; bases unmatched to any gene: 4. DNA of the CDR3: TGTGCCAGCGTCGGGACAGGGGCGAACACTGAAGCTTTCTTT. Encoded protein: CASVGTGANTEAFF. Full variable domain (missing parts from reference TRBV28 and TRBJ1-1): DVKVTQSSRYLVKRTGEKVFLECVQDMDHENMFWYRQDPGLGLRLIYFSYDVKMKEKGDIPEGYSVSREKKERFSLILESASTNQTSMYLCASVGTGANTEAFFGQGTRLTVV.

This clone was observed a handful of times. Other DNA sequences of this sample code for an identical CDR3. The chain couples TRBV7-6 to TRBJ2-3, with a tentative D call TRBD1 (6 bases). CDR1 and CDR2 (germline): SGHVS, FNYEAQ. CDR3 length: 15 residues. The ends were cut back, 1 base at V and 4 bases at J, with 12 bases in the middle. CDR3 sequence (DNA): TGTGCCAGCAGCTTAGGGGGGCCCCCCGCAGATACGCAGTATTTT. Translated: CASSLGGPPADTQYF.

The genes are TRBV4-1 and TRBJ2-7; possible D gene TRBD2, 6 bases. Germline V gene data show CDR1 as MGHRA and CDR2 as YSYEKL. The CDR3 sequence is 14 residues long. V was pared by 5 bases and J by 3 bases, with 14 bases between. Here the CDR3 reads CASSARDSFYEQYF. The CDR3 nucleotides are TGCGCCAGCAGCGCGAGGGACTCCTTCTACGAGCAGTACTTC.

This clone has only one observation. V and J are TRBV19 and TRBJ2-6; D unresolved. CDR3 length equals 14 residues. V was pared by 5 bases and J by 0 bases, with 5 bases between. Per the germline V gene, CDR1 is LNHDA and CDR2 is SQIVND (reference sequence). The CDR3 region has the DNA TGTGCCAGTAGTCTACTCTCTGGGGCCAACGTCCTGACTTTC. Amino acids: CASSLLSGANVLTF.

V gene TRBV28 combines with J gene TRBJ1-2; no reliable D call. The CDR3 loop spans 15 amino acids. Trimming cost V 4 bases and J 4 bases, with 16 bases left between them. Germline assignment: CDR1 MDHEN and CDR2 SYDVKM. This CDR3 is CASSSSGTAIYGYTF. In DNA, the CDR3 is TGTGCCAGCAGTTCCTCGGGAACAGCGATCTATGGCTACACCTTC.

J is TRBJ2-7 and V is TRBV5-6; D remains unclear. The V gene's germline CDR1 is SGHDT and CDR2 YYEEEE. This CDR3 region has 12 residues. Between the trimmed V and J ends, which lost 2 bases and 4 bases, there was a span of 7 bases. The CDR3 DNA reads as TGTGCCAGCAGCTTTCAATTTTACGAGCAGTACTTC. Amino acid sequence: CASSFQFYEQYF.